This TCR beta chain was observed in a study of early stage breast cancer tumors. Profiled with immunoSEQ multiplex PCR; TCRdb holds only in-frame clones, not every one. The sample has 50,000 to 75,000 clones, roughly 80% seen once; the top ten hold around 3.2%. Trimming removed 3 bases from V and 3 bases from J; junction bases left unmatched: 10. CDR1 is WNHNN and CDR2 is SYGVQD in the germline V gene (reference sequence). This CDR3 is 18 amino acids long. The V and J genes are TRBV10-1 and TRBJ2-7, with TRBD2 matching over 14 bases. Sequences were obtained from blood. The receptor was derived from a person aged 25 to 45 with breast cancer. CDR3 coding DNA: TGCGCCAGCAGTGATGAGGGACTAGCGGGGGACTTTAACTACGAGCAGTACTTC. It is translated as CASSDEGLAGDFNYEQYF.